This T cell receptor beta chain was retrieved from a study of shared clonotypes between healthy human individuals. Overall study: Researchers drew samples from two women and a few men aged 18 to 49.

Details on this clone: The antigen is undetermined. The same CDR3 also results from other DNA sequences found in this sample.

TCRdb's table, derived via immunoSEQ multiplex PCR, lists solely in-frame clones and lacks some. The sample yields roughly 650,000 clones, 97% seen once. General study findings and limits: Generation probabilities were higher for clonotypes shared across all four sorted-subset donors than for unshared ones.

This receptor was taken from a woman in her 30s in good health. Sequenced: naive CD4+ T cells sorted from blood. Stated subset: CD45RA+ positively selected.

In DNA, the CDR3 is TGCGCCAGCAGCTTGGTAGCAGGGAAAGAGACCCAGTACTTC. Translation: CASSLVAGKETQYF. V usage is TRBV5-1 and J usage is TRBJ2-5, with D perhaps TRBD1 (5 bases). Trimming took 0 bases from V and 3 from J, leaving 9 bases between them. The germline V gene has CDR1 SGHRS and CDR2 YFSETQ. The CDR3 is 14 amino acids. The variable domain in full, completed from reference TRBV5-1 and TRBJ2-5, reads KAGVTQTPRYLIKTRGQQVTLSCSPISGHRSVSWYQQTPGQGLQFLFEYFSETQRNKGNFPGRFSGRQFSNSRSEMNVSTLELGDSALYLCASSLVAGKETQYFGPGTRLLVL.